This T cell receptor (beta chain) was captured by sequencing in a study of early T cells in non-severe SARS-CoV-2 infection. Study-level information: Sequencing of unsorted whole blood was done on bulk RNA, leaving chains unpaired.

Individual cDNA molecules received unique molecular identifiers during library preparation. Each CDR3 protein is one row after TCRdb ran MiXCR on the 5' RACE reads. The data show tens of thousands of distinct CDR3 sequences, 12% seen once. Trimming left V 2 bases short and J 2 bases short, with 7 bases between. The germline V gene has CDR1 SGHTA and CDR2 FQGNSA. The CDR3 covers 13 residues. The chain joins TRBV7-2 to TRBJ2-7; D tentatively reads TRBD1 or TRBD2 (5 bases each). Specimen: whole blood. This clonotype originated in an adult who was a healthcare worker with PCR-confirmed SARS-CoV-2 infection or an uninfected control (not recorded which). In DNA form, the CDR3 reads TGTGCCAGCAGCTTAAGGGGAGCCTACGAGCAGTACTTC. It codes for CASSLRGAYEQYF.